The rows below give T cell receptor beta chains drawn from one sample of a study of identical twins. TCRdb re-called the 5' RACE reads with MiXCR, one entry per CDR3 protein. The data contain approximately 410,000 distinct CDR3 sequences, approximately 17% of them seen just once; the ten biggest clones take up roughly an eighth. The specimen was naive T cells sorted from blood. The receptors shown here come from a man aged 50 to 60 in good health. CDR3s include the opening cysteine and the closing phenylalanine or tryptophan. The D gene is left open where the match is weak. The size field is filled for only some rows; it gives once, few, many or a size class.

CDR3 length: 16
clone size: -
V gene: TRBV4-1
D gene: -
J gene: TRBJ2-7
CDR3 DNA: TGCGCCAGCAGCCAAGATCTAATCGGGAGCGTCTACGAGCAGTACTTC
CDR3 protein: CASSQDLIGSVYEQYF

CDR3 length: 16
clone size: many
V gene: TRBV6-5
D gene: TRBD1
J gene: TRBJ2-1
CDR3 DNA: TGTGCCAGCAGTTACTCATCCGGGACAGTCCCCAATGAGCAGTTCTTC
CDR3 protein: CASSYSSGTVPNEQFF

CDR3 length: 19
clone size: few
V gene: TRBV28
D gene: TRBD1
J gene: TRBJ2-1
CDR3 DNA: TGTGCCAGCAGCCAACCAGGGACAGGGAGGAGGGTACGATACAATGAGCAGTTCTTC
CDR3 protein: CASSQPGTGRRVRYNEQFF

CDR3 length: 12
clone size: few
V gene: TRBV18
D gene: -
J gene: TRBJ2-3
CDR3 DNA: TGTGCCAGCTCACCAACAATCCCCCCGCAGTATTTT
CDR3 protein: CASSPTIPPQYF

CDR3 length: 15
clone size: many
V gene: TRBV5-5
D gene: TRBD2
J gene: TRBJ2-1
CDR3 DNA: TGTGCCAGCAGCTTGACCCTAGCGGGCCCGAATGAGCAGTTCTTC
CDR3 protein: CASSLTLAGPNEQFF

CDR3 length: 13
clone size: -
V gene: TRBV28
D gene: -
J gene: TRBJ1-1
CDR3 DNA: TGTGCCAGCAGTTTACGCAGGGCCACTGAAGCTTTCTTT
CDR3 protein: CASSLRRATEAFF

CDR3 length: 13
clone size: -
V gene: TRBV20-1
D gene: -
J gene: TRBJ2-7
CDR3 DNA: TGCAGTGCTAGAGGGCACCCGATCTACGAGCAGTACTTC
CDR3 protein: CSARGHPIYEQYF

CDR3 length: 16
clone size: many
V gene: TRBV7-3
D gene: -
J gene: TRBJ2-2
CDR3 DNA: TGTGCCAGCAGCTTAAGGGGCAGGGCGAACACCGGGGAGCTGTTTTTT
CDR3 protein: CASSLRGRANTGELFF

CDR3 length: 20
clone size: -
V gene: TRBV5-1
D gene: TRBD2
J gene: TRBJ2-2
CDR3 DNA: TGCGCCAGCAGCTCCCTATCCCCGACAGGGTTAGCGGGAGGATCCGGGGAGCTGTTTTTT
CDR3 protein: CASSSLSPTGLAGGSGELFF

CDR3 length: 15
clone size: many
V gene: TRBV4-2
D gene: -
J gene: TRBJ1-2
CDR3 DNA: TGTGCCAGCAGCCAAGAGAATTCGGACTTCTATGGCTACACCTTC
CDR3 protein: CASSQENSDFYGYTF

CDR3 length: 13
clone size: many
V gene: TRBV29-1
D gene: TRBD2
J gene: TRBJ2-2
CDR3 DNA: TGCAGCGTTGATCGGGGGGACACCGGGGAGCTGTTTTTT
CDR3 protein: CSVDRGDTGELFF

CDR3 length: 14
clone size: -
V gene: TRBV6-5
D gene: -
J gene: TRBJ2-7
CDR3 DNA: TGTGCCAGCAGTTCACACGGACAGTTGTACGAGCAGTACTTC
CDR3 protein: CASSSHGQLYEQYF

CDR3 length: 15
clone size: few
V gene: TRBV7-9
D gene: TRBD1
J gene: TRBJ2-7
CDR3 DNA: TGTGCCAGCAGCTCTGGGACAGGGCCCTCCTACGAGCAGTACTTC
CDR3 protein: CASSSGTGPSYEQYF

CDR3 length: 13
clone size: many
V gene: TRBV28
D gene: TRBD2
J gene: TRBJ2-1
CDR3 DNA: TGTGCCAGCAGTTTAACTAGCGGGAGCCGGCAGTTCTTC
CDR3 protein: CASSLTSGSRQFF

CDR3 length: 15
clone size: many
V gene: TRBV12-3/TRBV12-4
D gene: TRBD2
J gene: TRBJ2-7
CDR3 DNA: TGTGCCAGCAGCGCGGGACTAGCGGGCTCCTACGAGCAGTACTTC
CDR3 protein: CASSAGLAGSYEQYF

CDR3 length: 13
clone size: -
V gene: TRBV6-2/TRBV6-3
D gene: -
J gene: TRBJ2-1
CDR3 DNA: TGTGCCAGCAGCCCATACCGGGCCCGCGGGGAGTTCTTC
CDR3 protein: CASSPYRARGEFF

CDR3 length: 16
clone size: few
V gene: TRBV29-1
D gene: TRBD1
J gene: TRBJ1-2
CDR3 DNA: TGCAGCGTTGATATGACAGGGTCGGGTAAGAACTATGGCTACACCTTC
CDR3 protein: CSVDMTGSGKNYGYTF

CDR3 length: 15
clone size: -
V gene: TRBV5-1
D gene: -
J gene: TRBJ1-1
CDR3 DNA: TGCGCCAGCAGCTCTGGTCCGGGGGCAGGGACTGAAGCTTTCTTT
CDR3 protein: CASSSGPGAGTEAFF

CDR3 length: 15
clone size: many
V gene: TRBV5-1
D gene: TRBD2
J gene: TRBJ2-1
CDR3 DNA: TGCGCCAGCACCACTTCCGGGGAGGGATACAATGAGCAGTTCTTC
CDR3 protein: CASTTSGEGYNEQFF

CDR3 length: 15
clone size: -
V gene: TRBV4-2
D gene: -
J gene: TRBJ2-3
CDR3 DNA: TGTGCCAGCAGCCAAGACCCGGGGGACACAGATACGCAGTATTTT
CDR3 protein: CASSQDPGDTDTQYF

CDR3 length: 16
clone size: -
V gene: TRBV5-1
D gene: -
J gene: TRBJ2-2
CDR3 DNA: TGCGCCAGCCTTAGCGGTGACAGCCCGAACACCGGGGAGCTGTTTTTT
CDR3 protein: CASLSGDSPNTGELFF

CDR3 length: 19
clone size: -
V gene: TRBV5-1
D gene: TRBD2
J gene: TRBJ2-1
CDR3 DNA: TGCGCCAGCAGCTTAGGACTAGCGGGGGGCCATGCCTCCTACAATGAGCAGTTCTTC
CDR3 protein: CASSLGLAGGHASYNEQFF

CDR3 length: 12
clone size: many
V gene: TRBV19
D gene: -
J gene: TRBJ1-1
CDR3 DNA: TGTGCCAGTAGTTTCAGGGACACTGAAGCTTTCTTT
CDR3 protein: CASSFRDTEAFF

CDR3 length: 17
clone size: many
V gene: TRBV7-9
D gene: -
J gene: TRBJ1-3
CDR3 DNA: TGTGCCAGCAGCTCTACCTGGGCGAATCCTTCCGGAAACACCATATATTTT
CDR3 protein: CASSSTWANPSGNTIYF

CDR3 length: 15
clone size: -
V gene: TRBV5-6
D gene: -
J gene: TRBJ2-2
CDR3 DNA: TGTGCCAGCAGCGTAACACCCGCGAACACCGGGGAGCTGTTTTTT
CDR3 protein: CASSVTPANTGELFF

CDR3 length: 16
clone size: many
V gene: TRBV12-3/TRBV12-4
D gene: TRBD2
J gene: TRBJ2-7
CDR3 DNA: TGTGCCAGCACCCCCCCTCGGCGGGAGGGGTCCTACGAGCAGTACTTC
CDR3 protein: CASTPPRREGSYEQYF

CDR3 length: 15
clone size: few
V gene: TRBV6-1
D gene: TRBD1
J gene: TRBJ1-1
CDR3 DNA: TGTGCCAGCAACCGGGACAGGGGTATGGGCACTGAAGCTTTCTTT
CDR3 protein: CASNRDRGMGTEAFF

CDR3 length: 19
clone size: -
V gene: TRBV27
D gene: TRBD2
J gene: TRBJ2-3
CDR3 DNA: TGTGCCAGCAGTTTAATAGGGACTAGCGGGAGAAGGTGGCCAGATACGCAGTATTTT
CDR3 protein: CASSLIGTSGRRWPDTQYF

CDR3 length: 14
clone size: few
V gene: TRBV5-1
D gene: -
J gene: TRBJ2-6
CDR3 DNA: TGCGCCAGCCGGCTAGACTCTGGGGCCAACGTCCTGACTTTC
CDR3 protein: CASRLDSGANVLTF

CDR3 length: 15
clone size: many
V gene: TRBV6-5
D gene: TRBD2
J gene: TRBJ2-7
CDR3 DNA: TGTGCCAGCAGTTACTCGACTAGCGGGGCATACGAGCAGTACTTC
CDR3 protein: CASSYSTSGAYEQYF

CDR3 length: 13
clone size: -
V gene: TRBV5-1
D gene: TRBD1
J gene: TRBJ1-1
CDR3 DNA: TGCGCCAGCAGCCCGGAGGGGGCTGCTGAAGCTTTCTTT
CDR3 protein: CASSPEGAAEAFF

CDR3 length: 14
clone size: many
V gene: TRBV5-6
D gene: TRBD1
J gene: TRBJ2-2
CDR3 DNA: TGTGCCAGCAGCCTGGGGACAGCCACCGGGGAGCTGTTTTTT
CDR3 protein: CASSLGTATGELFF

CDR3 length: 16
clone size: many
V gene: TRBV27
D gene: -
J gene: TRBJ2-1
CDR3 DNA: TGTGCCAGCAGTTTAGGGGACCCCCAATACCCCAATGAGCAGTTCTTC
CDR3 protein: CASSLGDPQYPNEQFF

CDR3 length: 17
clone size: few
V gene: TRBV20-1
D gene: TRBD2
J gene: TRBJ2-7
CDR3 DNA: TGCAGTGCTAGAGATCCATTAGCAGGACTAGCGGGTTACGAGCAGTACTTC
CDR3 protein: CSARDPLAGLAGYEQYF

CDR3 length: 13
clone size: many
V gene: TRBV18
D gene: TRBD1
J gene: TRBJ1-1
CDR3 DNA: TGTGCCAGCTCACCGGGACAGGGGGAAGAAGCTTTCTTT
CDR3 protein: CASSPGQGEEAFF

CDR3 length: 17
clone size: many
V gene: TRBV7-2
D gene: TRBD2
J gene: TRBJ2-1
CDR3 DNA: TGTGCCAGCAGCTTAGTTCGCCGGCGGGAGGGTAAGAATGAGCAGTTCTTC
CDR3 protein: CASSLVRRREGKNEQFF

CDR3 length: 17
clone size: many
V gene: TRBV28
D gene: TRBD2
J gene: TRBJ2-5
CDR3 DNA: TGTGCCAGCAGTTTAAATCTCTGGGACTACCATGGAGAGACCCAGTACTTC
CDR3 protein: CASSLNLWDYHGETQYF

CDR3 length: 14
clone size: -
V gene: TRBV27
D gene: TRBD1
J gene: TRBJ2-5
CDR3 DNA: TGTGCCAGCAGTCTTTACAGGGGGTCAGATACCCAGTACTTC
CDR3 protein: CASSLYRGSDTQYF

CDR3 length: 14
clone size: many
V gene: TRBV11-1
D gene: -
J gene: TRBJ2-2
CDR3 DNA: TGTGCCAGCAGCTCGGGACCATACACCGGGGAGCTGTTTTTT
CDR3 protein: CASSSGPYTGELFF

CDR3 length: 15
clone size: -
V gene: TRBV7-9
D gene: TRBD1
J gene: TRBJ1-1
CDR3 DNA: TGTGCCTGCAGCACACTACAGGGGAAGGACACTGAAGCTTTCTTT
CDR3 protein: CACSTLQGKDTEAFF

CDR3 length: 11
clone size: -
V gene: TRBV20-1
D gene: -
J gene: TRBJ1-5
CDR3 DNA: TGCAGTGCTTCAGGGAGTCAGCCCCAGCATTTT
CDR3 protein: CSASGSQPQHF

CDR3 length: 16
clone size: many
V gene: TRBV12-3/TRBV12-4
D gene: TRBD2
J gene: TRBJ2-3
CDR3 DNA: TGTGCCAGCAGTTTCCGTAGCGGGAGGGCGGCAGATACGCAGTATTTT
CDR3 protein: CASSFRSGRAADTQYF

CDR3 length: 14
clone size: many
V gene: TRBV7-2
D gene: -
J gene: TRBJ2-7
CDR3 DNA: TGTGCCAGCAGCGCCACTATGATCGGTTACGAGCAGTACTTC
CDR3 protein: CASSATMIGYEQYF

CDR3 length: 14
clone size: few
V gene: TRBV20-1
D gene: -
J gene: TRBJ2-7
CDR3 DNA: TGCAGTGCTCAGGAGGGGAGAATTTCCTACGAGCAGTACTTC
CDR3 protein: CSAQEGRISYEQYF

CDR3 length: 16
clone size: many
V gene: TRBV30
D gene: TRBD2
J gene: TRBJ2-1
CDR3 DNA: TGTGCCTGGACCCTCGGGACTAGCGGGGGGGCCTATGAGCAGTTCTTC
CDR3 protein: CAWTLGTSGGAYEQFF

CDR3 length: 12
clone size: -
V gene: TRBV29-1
D gene: -
J gene: TRBJ2-1
CDR3 DNA: TGCAGCGTTGATCTAGTTAACAATGAGCAGTTCTTC
CDR3 protein: CSVDLVNNEQFF